The 19 T cell receptor beta chains in this list originate from one sample, sequenced in a study of identifying expanded T cells in peripheral blood. Sequencing used immunoSEQ multiplex PCR; TCRdb keeps in-frame clones, though not all of them. The data show 50,000 to 60,000 clones, approximately 83% seen once. Sequenced: blood. All receptors come from a person aged 18 to 75 in good health.

This sequence joins TRBV29-1 and TRBJ1-2; possibly TRBD1 for D (6 bases). Trimming stripped 4 bases from V and 3 bases from J, with 12 bases between. Germline V CDR1 and CDR2: SQVTM, ANQGSEA. CDR3 length: 13 residues. The CDR3 DNA follows: TGCAGCGTTGGTGGGGGGGGCGACTATGGCTACACCTTC. This codes for CSVGGGGDYGYTF. The variable domain in full, completed from reference TRBV29-1 and TRBJ1-2, reads SAVISQKPSRDICQRGTSLTIQCQVDSQVTMMFWYRQQPGQSLTLIATANQGSEATYESGFVIDKFPISRPNLTFSTLTVSNMSPEDSSIYLCSVGGGGDYGYTFGSGTRLTVV.

The chain recombines TRBV7-2 with TRBJ2-3; 9 bases map to TRBD2. The CDR3 runs 15 residues. Germline values: CDR1 SGHTA, CDR2 FQGNSA. Germline trimming cut 2 bases from V and 1 base from J; bases unmatched to any gene: 1. Here the CDR3 DNA reads TGTGCCAGCAGCTTACAGCGGGGGGGCACAGATACGCAGTATTTT. Translated: CASSLQRGGTDTQYF. The complete variable domain, with remaining parts taken from reference TRBV7-2 and TRBJ2-3, reads GAGVSQSPSNKVTEKGKDVELRCDPISGHTALYWYRQSLGQGLEFLIYFQGNSAPDKSGLPSDRFSAERTGGSVSTLTIQRTQQEDSAVYLCASSLQRGGTDTQYFGPGTRLTVL.

V usage is TRBV27 and J usage is TRBJ2-3, with 7 bases identical to TRBD2. CDR1 and CDR2 from the germline V gene are MNHEY and SMNVEV (reference sequence). The CDR3 is made up of 20 amino acids. V lost 6 bases, J lost 6 bases, and 27 bases stayed unmatched. CDR3 DNA: TGTGCCAGCAGCCGAGGGCTAGCGGCCCGGGGGTTTACCTCGCCTGATACGCAGTATTTT. Protein product: CASSRGLAARGFTSPDTQYF.

This clone has a single count. The chain is built from TRBV7-9 and TRBJ2-2; 11 positions agree with TRBD2. Trimming cost V 6 bases and J 1 base; bases outside gene matches: 10. The V gene's germline CDR1 is SEHNR and CDR2 FQNEAQ (reference sequence). CDR3 size: 18 residues. The CDR3 spells CASSLQTGLAENTGELFF. As DNA, the CDR3 is TGTGCCAGCAGTTTACAAACGGGACTAGCGGAGAACACCGGGGAGCTGTTTTTT.

In nucleotides, the CDR3 is TGTGCCAGCAGGGGACTAGCGGGAGACCATGAGCAGTTCTTC. Its translation is CASRGLAGDHEQFF. This chain links TRBV7-2 with TRBJ2-1, with 14 nucleotides matching TRBD2. There are 14 residues in the CDR3. Germline CDR1 is SGHTA and CDR2 is FQGNSA. With V trimmed by 6 bases and J by 8 bases, 3 bases remained unmatched.

The CDR3 protein is CASSKGTSGRAAPNEQFF. CDR3 bases: TGTGCCAGCAGCAAAGGGACTAGCGGGAGGGCAGCCCCCAATGAGCAGTTCTTC. J is TRBJ2-1 and V is TRBV11-2; 16 positions match TRBD2. Germline CDR1 and CDR2: SGHAT and FQNNGV. There are 18 residues in the CDR3. V dropped 5 bases and J dropped 6; count of bases not matched to a gene: 10. The full variable domain, its missing parts supplied by reference TRBV11-2 and TRBJ2-1, is EAGVAQSPRYKIIEKRQSVAFWCNPISGHATLYWYQQILGQGPKLLIQFQNNGVVDDSQLPKDRFSAERLKGVDSTLKIQPAKLEDSAVYLCASSKGTSGRAAPNEQFFGPGTRLTVL.

This clone was observed a single time. The rearrangement links TRBV6-5 to TRBJ2-3, with TRBD2 identical over 8 bases. CDR1 is MNHEY and CDR2 is SVGAGI in the germline V gene. CDR3 length: 15 amino acids. Germline trimming cut 2 bases from V and 5 bases from J; bases unmatched to any gene: 6. DNA of the CDR3: TGTGCCAGCAGTTACGGAACGGGAGGGATAGATACGCAGTATTTT. It yields the protein CASSYGTGGIDTQYF.

The chain links TRBV6-5 to TRBJ1-1; D unclear. Trimming removed 4 bases from V and 6 bases from J, with 9 bases in between. CDR3 length: 12 residues. From germline, CDR1 is MNHEY and CDR2 SVGAGI. The CDR3 DNA reads TGTGCCAGCAGTTCCCTAATATCTGAAGCTTTCTTT. As protein: CASSSLISEAFF.

This clone was detected once. The rearrangement joins TRBV2 to TRBJ2-5; D unresolved. The germline CDR1 and CDR2 sequences are SNHLY and FYNNEI. This CDR3 has 12 residues. With 4 bases removed from V and 4 bases from J, the gap between germline ends came to 7 bases. CDR3 bases: TGTGCCAGCAGTGTACTCGGAGAGACCCAGTACTTC. Translated, it gives CASSVLGETQYF.

The table lists this clone with a count of one. The chain carries TRBV7-2 and TRBJ2-1; perhaps TRBD2 as D (5 bases). In germline, CDR1 is SGHTA, CDR2 FQGNSA. Trimming cost V 2 bases and J 6 bases, with 8 bases left between them. The CDR3 loop spans 13 amino acids. CDR3 in amino acids: CASSLYLANEQFF. The CDR3 DNA reads as TGTGCCAGCAGCTTATACCTAGCCAATGAGCAGTTCTTC. Full variable domain (missing parts from reference TRBV7-2 and TRBJ2-1): GAGVSQSPSNKVTEKGKDVELRCDPISGHTALYWYRQSLGQGLEFLIYFQGNSAPDKSGLPSDRFSAERTGGSVSTLTIQRTQQEDSAVYLCASSLYLANEQFFGPGTRLTVL.

The J gene is TRBJ2-1, the V gene TRBV5-4; 9 bases line up with TRBD2. This CDR3 comprises 16 residues. CDR1 is SGHNT, CDR2 YYREEE, per germline (reference sequence). Trimming cost V 0 bases and J 0 bases; bases outside gene matches: 1. The CDR3 nucleotides read TGTGCCAGCAGCTTGGCAGCGGGAGGCTCCTACAATGAGCAGTTCTTC. It is translated as CASSLAAGGSYNEQFF.

The chain links TRBV7-2 to TRBJ1-2; 8 positions match TRBD1. The CDR3 length is 15 residues. Trimming cost V 4 bases and J 6 bases; bases outside gene matches: 10. The germline gives CDR1 SGHTA, CDR2 FQGNSA. DNA of the CDR3: TGTGCCAGCAGCTCAGGCGGACAGGGCACTCATGGCTACACCTTC. Encoded protein: CASSSGGQGTHGYTF. The variable domain in full, completed from reference TRBV7-2 and TRBJ1-2, reads GAGVSQSPSNKVTEKGKDVELRCDPISGHTALYWYRQSLGQGLEFLIYFQGNSAPDKSGLPSDRFSAERTGGSVSTLTIQRTQQEDSAVYLCASSSGGQGTHGYTFGSGTRLTVV.

Written as DNA, the CDR3 is TGCGCCAGCAGTTTAAATCACCGGGACAGGGGGCATGGCTACACCTTC. Its protein is CASSLNHRDRGHGYTF. The rearrangement joins TRBV5-1 to TRBJ1-2; 12 bases are a match to TRBD1. Germline V gene sequence: CDR1 SGHRS, CDR2 YFSETQ. This CDR3 spans 16 amino acids. Germline trimming cut 5 bases from V and 6 bases from J; bases unmatched to any gene: 11.

The rearrangement uses TRBV10-3 and TRBJ2-1; tentatively, D is TRBD2 (6 bases). Trimming left V 10 bases short and J 3 bases short, with 13 bases between. The CDR3 runs to 13 residues. In germline, CDR1 is ENHRY, CDR2 SYGVKD. This CDR3 reads CATWDSIYNEQFF. The CDR3 DNA is TGTGCCACCTGGGACTCCATCTACAATGAGCAGTTCTTC.

The chain joins TRBV23-1 to TRBJ1-2; D gene ambiguous. TRBV23-1 is an ORF for which the function is uncertain. V was pared by 4 bases and J by 8 bases, with 20 bases between. The CDR3 has 15 residues. The CDR3 bases are TGCGCCAGCAGTCCGTTTTCTAAATTCAGCGGGGGCTACACCTTC. This sequence encodes CASSPFSKFSGGYTF.

The rearrangement uses TRBV19 and TRBJ2-3; D not certain. Germline lookup yields CDR1 LNHDA and CDR2 SQIVND (reference sequence). Trimming removed 0 bases at V and 5 bases at J, with 6 bases between. This CDR3 is built from 13 residues. The CDR3 protein is CASSIDPRDTQYF. CDR3 coding DNA: TGTGCCAGTAGTATAGATCCCCGAGATACGCAGTATTTT.

In its sample, this clone was seen once. The rearrangement links TRBV5-1 to TRBJ1-2; 10 positions agree with TRBD1. The V segment lost 3 bases and the J segment 7 bases; nucleotides outside the gene matches: 6. Germline V gene sequence: CDR1 SGHRS, CDR2 YFSETQ. The CDR3 extends over 14 amino acids. As DNA, the CDR3 is TGCGCCAGCAGCTCCCTTGGGACAGGGGTTGGCTACACCTTC. This translates into CASSSLGTGVGYTF.

The chain uses TRBV30 and TRBJ1-1; tentatively, D is TRBD1 (6 bases). Between the trimmed V and J ends, which lost 7 bases and 3 bases, there was a span of 15 bases. CDR1 and CDR2 from the germline V gene are GTSNPN and SVGIG (reference sequence). The CDR3 length is 13 residues. CDR3 in amino acids: CASSRGWDTEAFF. The CDR3 DNA follows: TGTGCCTCTTCCAGGGGATGGGACACTGAAGCTTTCTTT.

The gene calls are TRBV29-1 and TRBJ1-1; no clear D. V was clipped by 8 bases and J by 0 bases, with 10 bases between them. The CDR3 is 12 residues long. Germline-derived CDR1 and CDR2 are SQVTM and ANQGSEA. The CDR3 loop is CSSRPLNTEAFF. CDR3 nucleotide sequence: TGCAGCTCACGACCCCTGAACACTGAAGCTTTCTTT.